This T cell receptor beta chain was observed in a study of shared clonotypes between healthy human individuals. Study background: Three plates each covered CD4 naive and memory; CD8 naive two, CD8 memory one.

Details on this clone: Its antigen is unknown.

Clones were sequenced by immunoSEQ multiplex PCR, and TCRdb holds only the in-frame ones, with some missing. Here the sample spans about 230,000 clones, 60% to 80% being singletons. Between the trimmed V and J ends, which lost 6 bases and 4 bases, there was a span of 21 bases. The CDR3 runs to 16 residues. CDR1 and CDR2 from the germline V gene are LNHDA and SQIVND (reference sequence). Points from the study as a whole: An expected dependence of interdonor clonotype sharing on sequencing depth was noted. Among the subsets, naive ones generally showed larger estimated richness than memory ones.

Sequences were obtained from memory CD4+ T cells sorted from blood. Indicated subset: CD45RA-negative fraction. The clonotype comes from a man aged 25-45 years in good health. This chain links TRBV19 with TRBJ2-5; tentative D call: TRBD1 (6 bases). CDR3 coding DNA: TGTGCCAGTAGCACCAGGAGTGGTCTGGGGGCAGAGACCCAGTACTTC. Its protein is CASSTRSGLGAETQYF. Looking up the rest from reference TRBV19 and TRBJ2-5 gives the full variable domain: DGGITQSPKYLFRKEGQNVTLSCEQNLNHDAMYWYRQDPGQGLRLIYYSQIVNDFQKGDIAEGYSVSREKKESFPLTVTSAQKNPTAFYLCASSTRSGLGAETQYFGPGTRLLVL.